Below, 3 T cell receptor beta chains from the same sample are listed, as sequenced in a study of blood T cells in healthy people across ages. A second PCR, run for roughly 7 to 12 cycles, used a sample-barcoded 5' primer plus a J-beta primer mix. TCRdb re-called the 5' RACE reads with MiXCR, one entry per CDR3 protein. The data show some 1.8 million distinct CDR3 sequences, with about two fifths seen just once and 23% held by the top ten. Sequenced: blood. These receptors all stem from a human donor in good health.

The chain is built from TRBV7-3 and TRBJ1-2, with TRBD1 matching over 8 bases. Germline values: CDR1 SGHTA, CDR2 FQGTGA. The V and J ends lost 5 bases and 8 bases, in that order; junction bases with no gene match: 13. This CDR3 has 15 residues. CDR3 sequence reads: CASSLMATGGGGYTF. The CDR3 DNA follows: TGTGCCAGCAGCCTAATGGCCACAGGGGGTGGCGGCTACACCTTC.

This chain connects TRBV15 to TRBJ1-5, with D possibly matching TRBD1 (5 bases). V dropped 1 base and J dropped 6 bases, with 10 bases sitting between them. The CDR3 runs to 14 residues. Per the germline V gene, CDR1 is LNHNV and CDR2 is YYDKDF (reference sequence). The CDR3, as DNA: TGTGCCACCAGCAGAGTGGGGGATGTTCAGCCCCAGCATTTT. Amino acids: CATSRVGDVQPQHF.

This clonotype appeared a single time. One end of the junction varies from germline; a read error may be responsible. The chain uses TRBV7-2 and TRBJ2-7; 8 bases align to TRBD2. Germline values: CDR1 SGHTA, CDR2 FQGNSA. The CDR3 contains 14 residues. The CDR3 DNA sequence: TGTGCCGGCAGCTTCGGGAGGGGGGGTTACGAGCAGTACTTC. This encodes CAGSFGRGGYEQYF.